One TCR beta chain is described in this entry. The antigen it binds to is not known. The input lacks base qualities; no much larger clone sits a single base away. The donors were included in the validation cohort of some 110 subjects, a group kept apart from the approximately 650-subject first cohort. The sample comes from a study of cytomegalovirus exposure and HLA in healthy donors (dated by TCRdb to about 2017). Broadly, across the study: According to a later analysis, the 120 or so validation repertoires were produced on the same platform as the 700 or so repertoires of the first cohort. The aim of the study was to test whether cataloging public T cell receptors could identify signatures of past pathogen exposure. Besides the first cohort of more than 650 subjects, a separate validation cohort made up of roughly 120 different subjects was used. To predict cytomegalovirus infection status, the study combined high-throughput TCR immunosequencing, statistical association of individual TCRs with disease status, and machine learning. What the study reported, not specific to this receptor: The classifier was reported to diagnose cytomegalovirus status with high specificity and sensitivity in both the original cohort and the validation cohort. In vitro tests confirmed that a few of the cytomegalovirus-associated TCR beta chains recognize cytomegalovirus antigens. A later analysis lacked HLA typing for the validation cohort, so it scored co-occurrence in that cohort across all 110 or so repertoires. The authors suggested that the approach could potentially be generalized to other disease states and immunological phenotypes. Most TCR sequences were observed very rarely across donors, whereas some public TCRs were present in many individuals. A later analysis found that TCRs clustered in the first cohort also tended to co-occur in the 120 validation repertoires, with 94% of cluster scores above 0. The study listed 164 TCR beta chains as associated with cytomegalovirus.

Library preparation employed the immunoSEQ multiplex PCR assay. The published analysis was carried out like this. To diagnose cytomegalovirus status from the catalog of TCR beta chain sequences, a statistical classification framework was built. As stored in TCRdb, this immuneACCESS dataset retains in-frame rearrangements with V and J assigned. A fraction of the clones does not appear; measured against another copy, unresolved V genes explain less than half of the discrepancy, and the remainder lacks a known reason. The V and J calls and clone size were taken over from that table, and D and trimming were inferred from the DNA. The sample table shows around 150,000 clones, and roughly 79% are seen once. The biggest ten clones account for 25% to 30% of the sample. CDR1 SGHTA and CDR2 FQGNSA are derived from the germline V gene. V gives up 1 base and J gives up 2 bases, and the segment between their germline ends measures 12 bases. Its CDR3 holds 15 amino acids, cysteine through phenylalanine. Only the CDR3 DNA is retained, 45 bases long and in frame from the first base.

Sequenced: PBMCs. The TCR originated in a man aged 30 to 39 in good health and CMV-seropositive. The sequence is built from TRBV7-2 and TRBJ2-7, and possibly TRBD2, on 6 matching bases. The CDR3 reads as follows: CASSLGPGGTYEQYF. The sequence in DNA is TGTGCCAGCAGCTTAGGCCCCGGGGGTACCTACGAGCAGTACTTC.